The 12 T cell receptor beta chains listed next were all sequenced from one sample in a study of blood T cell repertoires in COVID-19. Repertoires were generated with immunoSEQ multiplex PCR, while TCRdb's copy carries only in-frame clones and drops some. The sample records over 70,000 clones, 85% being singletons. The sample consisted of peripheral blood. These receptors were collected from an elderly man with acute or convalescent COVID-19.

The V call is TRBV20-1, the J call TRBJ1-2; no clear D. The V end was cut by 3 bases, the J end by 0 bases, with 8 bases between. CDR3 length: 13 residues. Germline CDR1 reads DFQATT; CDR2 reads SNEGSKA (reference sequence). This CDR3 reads CSASGPSNYGYTF. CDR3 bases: TGCAGTGCTAGTGGTCCGTCTAACTATGGCTACACCTTC.

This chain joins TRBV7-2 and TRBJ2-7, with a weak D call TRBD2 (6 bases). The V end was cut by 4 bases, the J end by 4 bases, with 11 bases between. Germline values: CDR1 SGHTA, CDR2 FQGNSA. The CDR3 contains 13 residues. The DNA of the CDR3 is TGTGCCAGCAGCTCCCTAGCGACATACGAGCAGTACTTC. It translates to CASSSLATYEQYF.

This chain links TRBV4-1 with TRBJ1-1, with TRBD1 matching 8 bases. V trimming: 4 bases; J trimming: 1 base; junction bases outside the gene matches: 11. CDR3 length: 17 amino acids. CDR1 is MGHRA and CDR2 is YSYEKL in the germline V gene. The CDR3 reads CASSRNPGGDRNTEAFF. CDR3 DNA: TGCGCCAGCAGCCGAAATCCAGGGGGCGACCGGAACACTGAAGCTTTCTTT.

The CDR3 DNA is TGTGCCAGCAGCCCCAACACATGGGGGGATGAAAAACTGTTTTTT. Residues: CASSPNTWGDEKLFF. The V call is TRBV7-9, the J call TRBJ1-4, with D possibly being TRBD1 (5 bases). V dropped 5 bases and J dropped 6 bases, with 16 bases sitting between them. The CDR3 runs 15 residues. Germline CDR1 SEHNR, CDR2 FQNEAQ (reference sequence).

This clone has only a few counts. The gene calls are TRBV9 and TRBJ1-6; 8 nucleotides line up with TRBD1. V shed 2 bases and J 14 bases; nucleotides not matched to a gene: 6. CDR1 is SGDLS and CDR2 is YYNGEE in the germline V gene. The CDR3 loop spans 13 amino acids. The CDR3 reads CASSVKQGEALHF. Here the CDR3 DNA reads TGTGCCAGCAGCGTGAAACAGGGGGAGGCCCTCCACTTT.

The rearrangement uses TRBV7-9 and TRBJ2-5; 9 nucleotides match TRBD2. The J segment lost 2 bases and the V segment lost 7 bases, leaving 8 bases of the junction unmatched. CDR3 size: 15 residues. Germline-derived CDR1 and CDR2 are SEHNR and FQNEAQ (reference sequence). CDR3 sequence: CASTRSGGSQETQYF. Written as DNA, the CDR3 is TGTGCCAGCACCCGAAGCGGGGGGTCGCAAGAGACCCAGTACTTC.

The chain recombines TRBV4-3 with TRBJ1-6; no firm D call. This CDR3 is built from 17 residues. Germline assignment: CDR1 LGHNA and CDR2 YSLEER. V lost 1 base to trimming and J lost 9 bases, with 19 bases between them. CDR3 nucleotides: TGCGCCAGCAGCCAAGCTCCGGAGGGAGGGTTCGGTTCACCCCTCCACTTT. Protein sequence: CASSQAPEGGFGSPLHF.

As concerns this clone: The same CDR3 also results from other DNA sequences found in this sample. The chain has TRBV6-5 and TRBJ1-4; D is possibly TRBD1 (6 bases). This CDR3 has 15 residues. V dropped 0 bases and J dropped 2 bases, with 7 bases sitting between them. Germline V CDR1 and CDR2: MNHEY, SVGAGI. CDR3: CASSYSGATNEKLFF. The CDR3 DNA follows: TGTGCCAGCAGTTACTCGGGGGCCACTAATGAAAAACTGTTTTTT.

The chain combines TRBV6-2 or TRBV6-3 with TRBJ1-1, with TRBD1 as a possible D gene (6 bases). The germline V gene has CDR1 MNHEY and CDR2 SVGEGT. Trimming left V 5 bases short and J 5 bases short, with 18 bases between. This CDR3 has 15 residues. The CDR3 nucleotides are TGTGCCAGCAGTGACCAGGGACAAGCGGGAACTGAAGCTTTCTTT. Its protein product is CASSDQGQAGTEAFF.

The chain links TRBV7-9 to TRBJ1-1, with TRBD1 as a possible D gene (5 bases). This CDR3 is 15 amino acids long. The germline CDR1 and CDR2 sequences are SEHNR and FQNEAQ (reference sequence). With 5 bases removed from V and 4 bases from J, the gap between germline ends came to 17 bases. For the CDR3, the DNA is TGTGCCAGCAGCCCCAGCCCGGGGGGGGGCACTGAAGCTTTCTTT. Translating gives CASSPSPGGGTEAFF. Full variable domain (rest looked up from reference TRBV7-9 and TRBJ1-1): DTGVSQNPRHKITKRGQNVTFRCDPISEHNRLYWYRQTLGQGPEFLTYFQNEAQLEKSRLLSDRFSAERPKGSFSTLEIQRTEQGDSAMYLCASSPSPGGGTEAFFGQGTRLTVV.

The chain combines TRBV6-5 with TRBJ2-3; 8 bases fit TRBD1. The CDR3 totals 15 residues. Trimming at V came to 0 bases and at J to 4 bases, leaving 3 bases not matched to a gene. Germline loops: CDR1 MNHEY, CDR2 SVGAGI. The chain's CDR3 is CASSYSTGGSDTQYF. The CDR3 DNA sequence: TGTGCCAGCAGTTACTCCACAGGGGGGTCAGATACGCAGTATTTT.

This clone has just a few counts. DNA for the CDR3: TGTGCCAGCAGTTACGGGCTACTAGCGGGGACGTACAATGAGCAGTTCTTC. Its protein is CASSYGLLAGTYNEQFF. This rearrangement joins TRBV6-2 or TRBV6-3 to TRBJ2-1, with TRBD2 matching over 10 bases. The length of the CDR3 is 17 residues. Germline lookup yields CDR1 MNHEY and CDR2 SVGEGT. V gave up 2 bases and J gave up 4 bases; unmatched junction bases: 8.